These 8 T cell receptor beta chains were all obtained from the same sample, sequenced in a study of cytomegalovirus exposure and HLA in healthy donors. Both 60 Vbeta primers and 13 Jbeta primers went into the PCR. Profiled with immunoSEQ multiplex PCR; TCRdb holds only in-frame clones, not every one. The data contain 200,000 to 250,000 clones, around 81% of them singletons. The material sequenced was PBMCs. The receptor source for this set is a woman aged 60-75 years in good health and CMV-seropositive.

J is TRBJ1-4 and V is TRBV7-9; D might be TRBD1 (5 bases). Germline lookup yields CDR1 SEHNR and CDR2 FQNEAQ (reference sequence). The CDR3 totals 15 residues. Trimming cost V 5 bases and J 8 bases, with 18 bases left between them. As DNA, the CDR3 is TGTGCCAGCAGCCAGCTGGGGCTCGATGGGGAAAAACTGTTTTTT. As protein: CASSQLGLDGEKLFF. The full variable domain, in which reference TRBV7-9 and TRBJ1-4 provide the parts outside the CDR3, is DTGVSQNPRHKITKRGQNVTFRCDPISEHNRLYWYRQTLGQGPEFLTYFQNEAQLEKSRLLSDRFSAERPKGSFSTLEIQRTEQGDSAMYLCASSQLGLDGEKLFFGSGTQLSVL.

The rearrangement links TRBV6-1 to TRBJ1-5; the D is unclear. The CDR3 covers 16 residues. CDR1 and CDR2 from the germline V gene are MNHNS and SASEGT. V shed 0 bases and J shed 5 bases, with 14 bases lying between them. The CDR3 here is CASSEAGSLRDQPQHF. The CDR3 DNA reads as TGTGCCAGCAGTGAAGCAGGCTCCCTGAGGGATCAGCCCCAGCATTTT.

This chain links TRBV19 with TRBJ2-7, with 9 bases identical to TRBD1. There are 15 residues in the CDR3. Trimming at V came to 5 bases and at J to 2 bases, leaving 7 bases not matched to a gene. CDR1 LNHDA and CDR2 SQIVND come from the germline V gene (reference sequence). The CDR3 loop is CASSPGQGTTYEQYF. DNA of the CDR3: TGTGCCAGTAGTCCGGGACAGGGCACCACCTACGAGCAGTACTTC.

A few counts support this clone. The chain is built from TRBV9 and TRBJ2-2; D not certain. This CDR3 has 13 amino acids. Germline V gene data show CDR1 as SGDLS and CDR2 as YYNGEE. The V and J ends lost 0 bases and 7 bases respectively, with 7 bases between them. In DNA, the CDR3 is TGTGCCAGCAGCGTAGCGACAAACGGGGAGCTGTTTTTT. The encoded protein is CASSVATNGELFF.

The DNA for the CDR3 is TGTGCCAGCAGGGGACATCTGGGTGACAATGAGCAGTTCTTC. This sequence encodes CASRGHLGDNEQFF. The genes are TRBV6-5 and TRBJ2-1, with a possible D match to TRBD1 (6 bases). The V end was cut by 6 bases, the J end by 5 bases, with 14 bases between. The V gene's germline CDR1 is MNHEY and CDR2 SVGAGI. The CDR3 length is 14 residues.

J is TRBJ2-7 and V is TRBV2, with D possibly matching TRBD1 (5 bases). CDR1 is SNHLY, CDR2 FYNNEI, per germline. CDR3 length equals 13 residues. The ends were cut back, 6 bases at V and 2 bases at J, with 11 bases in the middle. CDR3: CASSREVTYEQYF. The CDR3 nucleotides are TGTGCCAGCAGCAGGGAAGTCACCTACGAGCAGTACTTC.

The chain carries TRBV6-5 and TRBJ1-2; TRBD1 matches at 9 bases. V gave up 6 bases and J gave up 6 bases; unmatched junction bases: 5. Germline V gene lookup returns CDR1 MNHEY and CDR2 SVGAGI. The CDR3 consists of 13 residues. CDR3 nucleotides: TGTGCCAGCAGCTGGGGACAGGGCAATGGCTACACCTTC. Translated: CASSWGQGNGYTF.

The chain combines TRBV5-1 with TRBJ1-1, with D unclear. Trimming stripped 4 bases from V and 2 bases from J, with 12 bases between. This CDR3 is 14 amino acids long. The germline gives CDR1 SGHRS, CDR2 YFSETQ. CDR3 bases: TGCGCCAGCAGCATCAAAATCGGTAACACTGAAGCTTTCTTT. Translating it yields CASSIKIGNTEAFF.